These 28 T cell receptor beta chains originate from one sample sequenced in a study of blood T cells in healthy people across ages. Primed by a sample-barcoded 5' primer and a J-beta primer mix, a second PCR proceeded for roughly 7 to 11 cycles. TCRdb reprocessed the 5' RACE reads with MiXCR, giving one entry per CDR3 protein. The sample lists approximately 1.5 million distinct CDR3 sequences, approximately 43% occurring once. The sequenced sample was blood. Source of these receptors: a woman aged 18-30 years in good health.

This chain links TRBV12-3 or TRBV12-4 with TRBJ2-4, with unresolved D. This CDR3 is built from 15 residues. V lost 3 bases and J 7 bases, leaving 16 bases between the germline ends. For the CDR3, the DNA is TGTGCCAGCAGTTTCGTCCCCGACCTGCGGAACATTCAGTACTTC. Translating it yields CASSFVPDLRNIQYF.

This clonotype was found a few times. In DNA, the CDR3 is TGTGCCAGCAGCCGTCCCCACGGGGAGACCCAGTACTTC. Translation: CASSRPHGETQYF. The chain joins TRBV3-1 to TRBJ2-5; D ambiguous. V was shortened by 4 bases and J by 5 bases, with 11 bases between the two germline ends. The CDR3 covers 13 residues. Germline CDR1 is LGHDT and CDR2 is YNNKEL (reference sequence).

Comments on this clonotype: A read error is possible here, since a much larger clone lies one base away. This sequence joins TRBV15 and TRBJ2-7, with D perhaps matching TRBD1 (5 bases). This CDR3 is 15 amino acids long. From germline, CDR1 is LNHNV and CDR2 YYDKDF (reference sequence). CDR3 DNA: TGTGCCACCAGCAGAGATAGCAGGGCTTCCTACGAGCAGCACTTC. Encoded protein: CATSRDSRASYEQHF. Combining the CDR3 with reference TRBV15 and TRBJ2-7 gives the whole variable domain DAMVIQNPRYQVTQFGKPVTLSCSQTLNHNVMYWYQQKSSQAPKLLFHYYDKDFNNEADTPDNFQSRRPNTSFCFLDIRSPGLGDTAMYLCATSRDSRASYEQHFGPGTRLTVT.

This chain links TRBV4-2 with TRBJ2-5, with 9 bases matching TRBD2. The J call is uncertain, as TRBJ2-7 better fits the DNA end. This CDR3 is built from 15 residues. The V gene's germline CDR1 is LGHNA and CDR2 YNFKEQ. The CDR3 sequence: CASSTVGGRAYEQYF. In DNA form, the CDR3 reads TGTGCCAGCAGCACCGTAGGCGGGAGGGCTTACGAGCAGTACTTC.

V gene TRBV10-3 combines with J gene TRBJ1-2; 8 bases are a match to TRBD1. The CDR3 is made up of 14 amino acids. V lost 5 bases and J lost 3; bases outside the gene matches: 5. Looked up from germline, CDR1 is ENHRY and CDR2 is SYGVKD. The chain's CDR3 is CAISKTGADYGYTF. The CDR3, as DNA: TGTGCCATCAGTAAGACAGGGGCGGACTATGGCTACACCTTC.

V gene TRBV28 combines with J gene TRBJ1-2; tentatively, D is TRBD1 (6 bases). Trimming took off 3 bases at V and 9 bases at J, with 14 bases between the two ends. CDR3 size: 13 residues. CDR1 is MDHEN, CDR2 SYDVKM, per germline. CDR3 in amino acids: CASSFRDTYRYTF. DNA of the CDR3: TGTGCCAGCAGTTTCCGGGACACCTACCGCTACACCTTC.

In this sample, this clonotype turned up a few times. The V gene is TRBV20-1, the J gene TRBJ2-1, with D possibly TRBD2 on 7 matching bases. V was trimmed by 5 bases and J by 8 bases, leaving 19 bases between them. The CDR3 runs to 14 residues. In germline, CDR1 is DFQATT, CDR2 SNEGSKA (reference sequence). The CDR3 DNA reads TGCAGTGCTCCCAAAGGGGGGGCCTCAGATGAGCAGTTCTTC. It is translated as CSAPKGGASDEQFF.

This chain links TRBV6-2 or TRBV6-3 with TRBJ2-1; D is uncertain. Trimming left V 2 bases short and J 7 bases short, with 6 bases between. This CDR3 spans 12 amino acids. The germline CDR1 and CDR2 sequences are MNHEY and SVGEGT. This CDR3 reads CASSYPVNEQFF. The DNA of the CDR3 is TGTGCCAGCAGTTACCCAGTGAATGAGCAGTTCTTC.

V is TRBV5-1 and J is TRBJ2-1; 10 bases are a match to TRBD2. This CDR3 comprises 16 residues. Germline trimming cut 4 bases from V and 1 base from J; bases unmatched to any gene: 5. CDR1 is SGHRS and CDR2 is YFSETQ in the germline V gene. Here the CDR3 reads CASSAPLAGSYNEQFF. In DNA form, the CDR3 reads TGCGCCAGCAGCGCCCCACTAGCGGGGTCCTACAATGAGCAGTTCTTC.

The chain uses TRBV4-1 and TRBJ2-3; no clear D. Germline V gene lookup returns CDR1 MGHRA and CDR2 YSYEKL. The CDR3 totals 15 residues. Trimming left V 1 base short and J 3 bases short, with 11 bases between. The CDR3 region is CASSQVMTGTDTQYF. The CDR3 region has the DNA TGCGCCAGCAGCCAAGTCATGACCGGGACAGATACGCAGTATTTT.

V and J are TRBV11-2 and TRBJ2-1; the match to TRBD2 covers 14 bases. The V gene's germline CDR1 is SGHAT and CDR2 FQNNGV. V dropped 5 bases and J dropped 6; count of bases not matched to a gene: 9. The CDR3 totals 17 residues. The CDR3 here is CASSHGLAGGRGNEQFF. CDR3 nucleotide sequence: TGTGCCAGCAGCCATGGACTAGCGGGGGGAAGGGGCAATGAGCAGTTCTTC.

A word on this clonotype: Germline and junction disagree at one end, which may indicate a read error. The CDR3 spells CASSVDPGEGYTF. The DNA of the CDR3 is TGTGCCAGCAGCGTAGATCCCGGGGAGGGCTACACCTTC. The chain employs TRBV11-2 and TRBJ1-2; D uncertain. The CDR3 extends over 13 amino acids. Germline V CDR1 and CDR2: SGHAT, FQNNGV.

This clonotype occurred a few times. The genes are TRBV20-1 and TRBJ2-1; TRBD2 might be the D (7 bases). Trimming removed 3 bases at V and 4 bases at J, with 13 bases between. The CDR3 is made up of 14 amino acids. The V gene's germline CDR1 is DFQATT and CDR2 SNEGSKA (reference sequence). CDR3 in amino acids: CSASGGHRYNEQFF. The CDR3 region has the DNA TGCAGTGCTAGCGGGGGGCATAGATACAATGAGCAGTTCTTC.

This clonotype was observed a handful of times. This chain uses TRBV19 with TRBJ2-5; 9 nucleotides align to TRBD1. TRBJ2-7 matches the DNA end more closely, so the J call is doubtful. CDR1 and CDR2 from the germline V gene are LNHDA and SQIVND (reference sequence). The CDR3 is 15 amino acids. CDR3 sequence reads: CASSTSGQGGYEQYF. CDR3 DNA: TGTGCCAGTTCAACCTCGGGACAGGGTGGCTACGAGCAGTACTTC.

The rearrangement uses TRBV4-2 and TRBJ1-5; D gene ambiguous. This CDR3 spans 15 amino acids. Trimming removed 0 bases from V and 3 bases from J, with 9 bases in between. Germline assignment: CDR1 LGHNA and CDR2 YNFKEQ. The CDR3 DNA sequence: TGTGCCAGCAGCCAAGACGGGGTTGACAATCAGCCCCAGCATTTT. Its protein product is CASSQDGVDNQPQHF.

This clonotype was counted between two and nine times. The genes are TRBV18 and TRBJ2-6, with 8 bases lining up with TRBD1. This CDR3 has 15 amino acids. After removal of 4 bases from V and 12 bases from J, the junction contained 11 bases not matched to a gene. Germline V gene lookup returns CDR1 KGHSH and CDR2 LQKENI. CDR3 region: CASSRTGTGQIVLTF. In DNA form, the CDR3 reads TGTGCCAGCTCACGAACCGGGACAGGACAAATCGTCCTGACTTTC. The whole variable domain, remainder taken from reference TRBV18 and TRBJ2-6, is NAGVMQNPRHLVRRRGQEARLRCSPMKGHSHVYWYRQLPEEGLKFMVYLQKENIIDESGMPKERFSAEFPKEGPSILRIQQVVRGDSAAYFCASSRTGTGQIVLTFGAGSRLTVL.

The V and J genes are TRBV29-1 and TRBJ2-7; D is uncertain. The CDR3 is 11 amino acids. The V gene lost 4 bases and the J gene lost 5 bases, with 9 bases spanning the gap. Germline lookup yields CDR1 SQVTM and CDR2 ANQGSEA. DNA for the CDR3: TGCAGCGTTGTAGGTATGGACGAGCAGTACTTC. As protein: CSVVGMDEQYF.

The CDR3, as DNA: TGCGGCCTTTTGGGAAATGAAAAACTGTTTTTT. Amino acid sequence: CGLLGNEKLFF. This chain links TRBV20-1 with TRBJ1-4; D uncertain. Germline lookup yields CDR1 DFQATT and CDR2 SNEGSKA (reference sequence). The CDR3 totals 11 residues.

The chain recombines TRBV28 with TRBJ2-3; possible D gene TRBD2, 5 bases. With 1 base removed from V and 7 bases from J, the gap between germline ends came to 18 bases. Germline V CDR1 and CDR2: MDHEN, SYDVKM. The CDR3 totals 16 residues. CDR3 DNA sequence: TGTGCCAGCAGTTTATCATCCCGGGGATACCTAAATACGCAGTATTTT. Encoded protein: CASSLSSRGYLNTQYF.

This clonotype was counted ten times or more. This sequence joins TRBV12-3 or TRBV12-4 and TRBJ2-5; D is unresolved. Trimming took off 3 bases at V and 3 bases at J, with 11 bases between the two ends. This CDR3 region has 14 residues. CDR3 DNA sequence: TGTGCCAGCAGTTTGTTGGGCGGAAAAGAGACCCAGTACTTC. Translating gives CASSLLGGKETQYF.

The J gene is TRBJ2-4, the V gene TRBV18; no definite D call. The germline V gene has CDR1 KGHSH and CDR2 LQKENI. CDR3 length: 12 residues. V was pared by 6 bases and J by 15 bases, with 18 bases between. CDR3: CASSPDGSIRYF. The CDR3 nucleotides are TGTGCCAGCTCTCCGGACGGCTCAATCCGGTACTTC.

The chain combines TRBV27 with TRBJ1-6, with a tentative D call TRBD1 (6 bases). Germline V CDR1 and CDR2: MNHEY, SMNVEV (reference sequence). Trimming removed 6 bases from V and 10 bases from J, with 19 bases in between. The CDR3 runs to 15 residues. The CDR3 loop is CASRRTQQGGSPLHF. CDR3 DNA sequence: TGTGCCAGCAGACGAACCCAACAGGGTGGATCACCCCTCCACTTT.

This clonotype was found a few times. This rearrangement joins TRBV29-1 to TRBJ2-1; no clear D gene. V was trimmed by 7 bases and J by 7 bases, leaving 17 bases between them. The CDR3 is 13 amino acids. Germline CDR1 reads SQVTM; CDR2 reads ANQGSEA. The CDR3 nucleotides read TGCAGCGCCCGGACCGACCTCGGGAATGAGCAGTTCTTC. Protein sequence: CSARTDLGNEQFF.

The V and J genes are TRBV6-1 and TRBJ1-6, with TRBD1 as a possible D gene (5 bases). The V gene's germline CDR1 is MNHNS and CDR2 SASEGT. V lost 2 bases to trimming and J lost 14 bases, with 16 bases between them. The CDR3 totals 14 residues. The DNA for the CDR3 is TGTGCCAGCAGTGAAAATGCAGGGTTGAGCACCCTCCACTTT. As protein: CASSENAGLSTLHF.

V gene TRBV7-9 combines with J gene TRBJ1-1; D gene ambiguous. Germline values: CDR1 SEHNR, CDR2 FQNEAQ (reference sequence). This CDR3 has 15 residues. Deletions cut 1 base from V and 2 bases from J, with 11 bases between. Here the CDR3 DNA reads TGTGCCAGCAGCTTAGATGCCGGCCCCAACACTGAAGCTTTCTTT. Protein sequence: CASSLDAGPNTEAFF.

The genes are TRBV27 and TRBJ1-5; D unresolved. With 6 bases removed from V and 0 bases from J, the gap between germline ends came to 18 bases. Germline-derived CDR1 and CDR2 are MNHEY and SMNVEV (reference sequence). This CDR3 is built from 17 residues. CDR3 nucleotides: TGTGCCAGCAGCCCTGCGGCGGAGTGGTATAGCAATCAGCCCCAGCATTTT. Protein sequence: CASSPAAEWYSNQPQHF.

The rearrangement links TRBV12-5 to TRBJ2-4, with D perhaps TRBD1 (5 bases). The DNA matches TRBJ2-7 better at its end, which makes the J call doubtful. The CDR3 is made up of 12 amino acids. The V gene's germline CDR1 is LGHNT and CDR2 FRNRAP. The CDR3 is CASGLPGYEQYF. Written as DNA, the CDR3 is TGTGCTAGTGGTTTGCCAGGGTACGAGCAGTACTTC.

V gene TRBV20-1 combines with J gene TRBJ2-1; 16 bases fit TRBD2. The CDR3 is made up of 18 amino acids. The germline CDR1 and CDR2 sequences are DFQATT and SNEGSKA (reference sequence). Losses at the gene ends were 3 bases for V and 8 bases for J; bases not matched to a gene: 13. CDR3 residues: CSASGPGTSGRAVDEQFF. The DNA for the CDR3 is TGCAGTGCTAGCGGTCCCGGGACTAGCGGGAGGGCCGTGGATGAGCAGTTCTTC.